This T cell receptor beta chain was sequenced for a study of blood T cells in healthy people across ages. Across the study: Capture via template switching afforded approximately one barcoded beta molecule per two T cells. Study-level points and caveats: The unknown donor CMV status may have confounded expanded clonotype changes.

Isolated PBMCs totaled at least 7 million in each sample. The CDR3 spans 14 residues. Germline V CDR1 and CDR2: MNHEY, SVGEGT. Trimming removed 11 bases from V and 6 bases from J, with 20 bases in between. Primers used in a second PCR of roughly 6 to 12 cycles were a sample-barcoded 5' primer and a J-beta primer mix. TCRdb re-derived calls from the 5' RACE reads in MiXCR, one entry per CDR3 protein. Counted here are approximately 1,000,000 distinct CDR3 sequences, 30% to 40% occurring once; the ten biggest clones make up less than 15%. Concerning this clonotype: Its antigen is as yet unknown.

The sample was blood. The chain couples TRBV6-2 or TRBV6-3 to TRBJ2-1; either TRBD1 or TRBD2 may fit D (5 bases each). The TCR was taken from a man younger than 35 in good health. CDR3 in amino acids: CAARPGPPSNEQFF. In DNA, the CDR3 is TGTGCCGCGAGGCCGGGGCCACCAAGCAATGAGCAGTTCTTC.